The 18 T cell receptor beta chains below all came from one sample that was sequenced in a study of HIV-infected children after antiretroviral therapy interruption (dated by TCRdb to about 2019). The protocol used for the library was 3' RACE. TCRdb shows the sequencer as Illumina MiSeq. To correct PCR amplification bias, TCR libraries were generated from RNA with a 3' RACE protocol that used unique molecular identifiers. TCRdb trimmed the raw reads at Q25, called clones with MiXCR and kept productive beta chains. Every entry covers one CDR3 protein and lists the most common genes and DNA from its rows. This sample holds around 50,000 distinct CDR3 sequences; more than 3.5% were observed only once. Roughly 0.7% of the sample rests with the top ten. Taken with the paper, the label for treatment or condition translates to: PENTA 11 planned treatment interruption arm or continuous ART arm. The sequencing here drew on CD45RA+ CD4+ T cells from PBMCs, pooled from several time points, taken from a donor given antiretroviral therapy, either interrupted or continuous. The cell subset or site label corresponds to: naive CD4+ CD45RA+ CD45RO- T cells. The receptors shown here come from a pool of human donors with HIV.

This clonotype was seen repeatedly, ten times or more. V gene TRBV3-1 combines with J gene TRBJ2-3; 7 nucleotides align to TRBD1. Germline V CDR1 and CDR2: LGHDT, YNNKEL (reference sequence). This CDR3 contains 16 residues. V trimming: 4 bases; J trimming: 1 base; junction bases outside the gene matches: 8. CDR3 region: CASSPQGVSGTDTQYF. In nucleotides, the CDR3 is TGTGCCAGCAGCCCTCAGGGGGTGTCGGGCACAGATACGCAGTATTTT.

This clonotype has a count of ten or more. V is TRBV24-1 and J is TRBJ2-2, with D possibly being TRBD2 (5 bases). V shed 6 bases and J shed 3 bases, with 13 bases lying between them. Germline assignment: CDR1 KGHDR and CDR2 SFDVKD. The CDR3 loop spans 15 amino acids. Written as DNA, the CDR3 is TGTGCCACCAGTCTTGGCACGGGGTACACCGGGGAGCTGTTTTTT. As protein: CATSLGTGYTGELFF.

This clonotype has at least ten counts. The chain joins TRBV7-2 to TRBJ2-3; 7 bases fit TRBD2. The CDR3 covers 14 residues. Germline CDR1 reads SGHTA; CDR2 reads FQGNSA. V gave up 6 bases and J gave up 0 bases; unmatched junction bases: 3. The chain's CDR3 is CASRFSGSTDTQYF. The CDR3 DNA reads TGTGCCAGCAGATTTAGCGGGAGCACAGATACGCAGTATTTT.

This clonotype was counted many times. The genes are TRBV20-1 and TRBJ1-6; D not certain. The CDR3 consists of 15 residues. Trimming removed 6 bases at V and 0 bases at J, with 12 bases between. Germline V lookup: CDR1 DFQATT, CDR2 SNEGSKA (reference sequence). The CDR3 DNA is TGCAGTGCCACCCTACCGAGCTCCTATAATTCACCCCTCCACTTT. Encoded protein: CSATLPSSYNSPLHF.

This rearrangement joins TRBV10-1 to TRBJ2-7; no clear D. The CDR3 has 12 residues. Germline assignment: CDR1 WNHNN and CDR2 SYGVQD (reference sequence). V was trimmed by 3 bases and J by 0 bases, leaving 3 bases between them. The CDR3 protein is CASSDDSYEQYF. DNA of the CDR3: TGCGCCAGCAGTGATGACTCCTACGAGCAGTACTTC.

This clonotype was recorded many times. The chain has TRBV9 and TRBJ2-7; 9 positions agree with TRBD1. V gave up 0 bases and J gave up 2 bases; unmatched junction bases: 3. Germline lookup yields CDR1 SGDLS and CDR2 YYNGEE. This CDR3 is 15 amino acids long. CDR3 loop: CASSVEGQGAYEQYF. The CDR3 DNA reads TGTGCCAGCAGCGTAGAGGGACAGGGAGCCTACGAGCAGTACTTC.

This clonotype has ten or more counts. In nucleotides, the CDR3 is TGTGCCACCAGTGATTCTGAGGGAGCGGGAGAGACCCAGTACTTC. Its translation is CATSDSEGAGETQYF. The chain employs TRBV24-1 and TRBJ2-5; a possible D gene is TRBD2 (6 bases). Germline lookup yields CDR1 KGHDR and CDR2 SFDVKD. The V gene lost 2 bases and the J gene lost 4 bases, with 13 bases spanning the gap. This CDR3 is built from 15 residues.

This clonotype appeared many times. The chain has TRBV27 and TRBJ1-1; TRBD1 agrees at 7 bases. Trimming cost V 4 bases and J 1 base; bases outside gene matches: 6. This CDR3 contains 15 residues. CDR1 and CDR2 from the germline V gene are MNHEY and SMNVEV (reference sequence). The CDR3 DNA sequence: TGTGCCAGCAGTTCCTTCGGGACAGCGAACACTGAAGCTTTCTTT. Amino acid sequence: CASSSFGTANTEAFF.

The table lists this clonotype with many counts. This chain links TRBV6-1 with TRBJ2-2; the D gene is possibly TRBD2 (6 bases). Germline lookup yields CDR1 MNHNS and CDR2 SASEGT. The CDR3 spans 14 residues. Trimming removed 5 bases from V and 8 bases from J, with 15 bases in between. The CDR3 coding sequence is TGTGCCAGCAGTCCAGCGGGCAGCGGGGGGGAGCTGTTTTTT. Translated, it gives CASSPAGSGGELFF.

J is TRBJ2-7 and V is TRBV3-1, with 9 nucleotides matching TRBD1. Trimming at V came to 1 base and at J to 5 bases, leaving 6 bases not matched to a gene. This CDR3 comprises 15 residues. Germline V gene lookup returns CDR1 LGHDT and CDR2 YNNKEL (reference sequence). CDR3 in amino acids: CASSQGGTGTNEQYF. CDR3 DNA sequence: TGTGCCAGCAGCCAAGGAGGGACAGGGACCAACGAGCAGTACTTC.

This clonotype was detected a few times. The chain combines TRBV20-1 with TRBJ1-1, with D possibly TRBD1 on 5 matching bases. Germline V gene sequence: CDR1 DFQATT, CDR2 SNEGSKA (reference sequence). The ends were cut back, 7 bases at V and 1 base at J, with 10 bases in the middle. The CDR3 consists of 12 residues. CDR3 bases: TGCAGTGTCCCGACAGCGAACACTGAAGCTTTCTTT. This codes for CSVPTANTEAFF.

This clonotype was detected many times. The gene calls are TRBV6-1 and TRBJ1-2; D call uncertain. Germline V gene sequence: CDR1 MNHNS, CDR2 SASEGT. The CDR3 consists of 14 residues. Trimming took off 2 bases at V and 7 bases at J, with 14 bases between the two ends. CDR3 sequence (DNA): TGTGCCAGCAGTGAAAATTCTCGGGCCTTTGGCTACACCTTC. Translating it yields CASSENSRAFGYTF.

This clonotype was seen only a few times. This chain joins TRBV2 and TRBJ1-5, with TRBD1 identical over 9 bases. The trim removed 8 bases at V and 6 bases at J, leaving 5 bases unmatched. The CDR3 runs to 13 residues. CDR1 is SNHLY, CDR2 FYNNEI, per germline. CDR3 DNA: TGTGCCAGCCTACAGGGGGCCGGTCAGCCCCAGCATTTT. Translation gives CASLQGAGQPQHF.

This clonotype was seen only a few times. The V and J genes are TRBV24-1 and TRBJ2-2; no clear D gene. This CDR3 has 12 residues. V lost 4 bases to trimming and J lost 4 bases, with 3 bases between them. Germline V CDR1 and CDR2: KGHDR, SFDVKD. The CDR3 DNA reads TGTGCCACCAGTGAAGGCACCGGGGAGCTGTTTTTT. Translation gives CATSEGTGELFF.

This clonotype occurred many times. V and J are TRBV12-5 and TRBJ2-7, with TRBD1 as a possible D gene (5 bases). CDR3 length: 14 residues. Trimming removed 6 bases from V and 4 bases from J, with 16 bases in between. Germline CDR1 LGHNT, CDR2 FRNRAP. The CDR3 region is CASGQGIGPYEQYF. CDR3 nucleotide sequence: TGTGCTAGTGGCCAGGGTATCGGCCCTTACGAGCAGTACTTC.

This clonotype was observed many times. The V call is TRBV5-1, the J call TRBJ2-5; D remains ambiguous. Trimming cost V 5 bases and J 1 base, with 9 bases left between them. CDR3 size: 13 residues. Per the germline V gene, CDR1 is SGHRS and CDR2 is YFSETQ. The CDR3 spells CASSFLPQETQYF. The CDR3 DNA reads TGCGCCAGCAGTTTCCTCCCCCAAGAGACCCAGTACTTC.

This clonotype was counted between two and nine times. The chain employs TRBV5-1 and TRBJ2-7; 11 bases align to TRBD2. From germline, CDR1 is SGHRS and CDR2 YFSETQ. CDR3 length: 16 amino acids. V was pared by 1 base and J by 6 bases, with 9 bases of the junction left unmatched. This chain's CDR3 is CASSLPLAGVSSEQYF. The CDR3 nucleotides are TGCGCCAGCAGCTTGCCACTAGCGGGGGTTTCCAGCGAGCAGTACTTC.

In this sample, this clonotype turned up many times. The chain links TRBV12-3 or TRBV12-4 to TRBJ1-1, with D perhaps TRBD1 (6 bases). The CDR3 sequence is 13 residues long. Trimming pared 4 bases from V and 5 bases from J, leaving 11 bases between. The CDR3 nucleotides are TGTGCCAGCAGTTGGGGGGGCGAGACTGAAGCTTTCTTT. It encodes CASSWGGETEAFF.